The clone carrying this TCR beta chain appeared a few times. Its antigen remains unknown. This specimen belongs to a study of response to subunit inactivated influenza vaccine. Study findings and constraints: There was a suggestion from the authors that each seasonal influenza vaccination recruits few new T cells.

TCRdb redid the calling of the RT-PCR reads with MiXCR, one entry per CDR3 protein. Among hundreds of thousands of distinct CDR3 sequences listed, about 15% were seen once. Sequenced material: PBMCs from blood, taken approximately 15 days before vaccination. This TCR derives from a man in his fifties who received an inactivated influenza vaccine.

CDR3 nucleotides: TGTGCCAGCAGCCAAACTAGCGGGAAGGGAGAGACCCAGTACTTC. Residues: CASSQTSGKGETQYF. The rearrangement links TRBV3-1 to TRBJ2-5, with 10 bases fitting TRBD2. This CDR3 spans 15 amino acids. The germline CDR1 and CDR2 sequences are LGHDT and YNNKEL (reference sequence). Unmatched junction bases numbered 4, after V lost 2 bases and J lost 4 bases.